Below, one T cell receptor (beta chain) is given with its context. There are 16 residues in the CDR3. Per germline, CDR1 MNHEY and CDR2 SMNVEV (reference sequence). The sample belongs to a study of blood T cell repertoires in COVID-19. Turning to the study itself: Nucleic acid was either cDNA or gDNA, and it came from T cells, B-cell-depleted T cells, or PBMCs.

The data were produced by immunoSEQ multiplex PCR, yet TCRdb's version contains in-frame clones alone and is incomplete. The repertoire consists of about 98,000 clones, with more than 75% occurring once and the leading ten covering 4.5%. Input material: peripheral blood. The sequence derives from a human donor in a cohort sampled during active COVID-19. V is TRBV27 and J is TRBJ2-2; maybe TRBD1 (5 bases). The DNA matches TRBJ1-3 better at its end, which makes the J call doubtful. The CDR3 DNA reads TGTGCCAGCAGTTTATCGAGTAGGGGAACTGGAAACACCATATATTTT. Its protein product is CASSLSSRGTGNTIYF.